This TCR beta chain was identified during a study of blood T cell repertoires in COVID-19. For the study at large: Sources were T cells, B-cell-depleted T cells, or PBMCs; the material itself was cDNA or gDNA.

Methods used by the authors: Quantification of nucleated cells was approximated via reference gene primer amplification. The protocol was immunoSEQ multiplex PCR, while the TCRdb copy is restricted to in-frame clones and leaves out a portion. The V and J calls and clone size are taken from that table; D and trimming were inferred from the DNA. The sample yields around 280,000 clones, approximately 83% seen once. Germline CDR1 SGHDT, CDR2 YYEEEE. CDR3 length: 16 residues. The V gene lost 2 bases and the J gene lost 7 bases, with 16 bases spanning the gap. The sample was peripheral blood. The TCR was taken from a woman aged 25-40 years who had recovered from COVID-19. The rearrangement joins TRBV5-6 to TRBJ1-6; a possible D gene is TRBD1 (5 bases). CDR3 bases: TGTGCCAGCAGCTTCTTGGGGCTTGAAGGAAATTCACCCCTCCACTTT. Translated, it gives CASSFLGLEGNSPLHF.